The 28 T cell receptor beta chains listed next were all sequenced from one sample in a study of T cell changes during pregnancy in multiple sclerosis. This table comes from immunoSEQ multiplex PCR, and its TCRdb copy is limited to in-frame clones, with some not included. The sample contains more than 55,000 clones, 75% to 95% of which appear only once. The sequencing here drew on peripheral blood, taken in the third trimester of pregnancy. Receptor source: a female donor in good health, enrolled as a control in a pregnancy study.

The chain is built from TRBV5-4 and TRBJ2-1, with 8 bases aligning to TRBD1. CDR1 is SGHNT, CDR2 YYREEE, per germline (reference sequence). Trimming cost V 2 bases and J 8 bases; bases outside gene matches: 6. This CDR3 has 14 residues. CDR3 in amino acids: CASSFSTGAYEQFF. The CDR3 region has the DNA TGTGCCAGCAGCTTTTCGACAGGGGCCTATGAGCAGTTCTTC.

The V and J genes are TRBV5-1 and TRBJ2-1, with TRBD2 matching over 10 bases. Trimming took 5 bases from V and 0 from J; bases not matched to a gene: 8. This CDR3 region has 17 residues. Per the germline V gene, CDR1 is SGHRS and CDR2 is YFSETQ. CDR3 DNA: TGCGCCAGCAGTGGTTCTAGCGGGAGCCACTCCTACAATGAGCAGTTCTTC. Residues: CASSGSSGSHSYNEQFF.

This rearrangement joins TRBV6-5 to TRBJ1-4, with 7 nucleotides matching TRBD1. The CDR3 has 14 residues. V was pared by 6 bases and J by 7 bases, with 8 bases of the junction left unmatched. CDR1 is MNHEY, CDR2 SVGAGI, per germline. CDR3 in amino acids: CASRAGTDIEKLFF. CDR3 coding DNA: TGTGCCAGCAGGGCCGGGACAGATATTGAAAAACTGTTTTTT.

This rearrangement joins TRBV20-1 to TRBJ2-1; no definite D call. The CDR3 length is 10 residues. V was pared by 5 bases and J by 10 bases, with 9 bases between. The V gene's germline CDR1 is DFQATT and CDR2 SNEGSKA (reference sequence). As DNA, the CDR3 is TGCAGTGCTGCGGAGATGGAGCAGTTCTTC. This codes for CSAAEMEQFF.

The rearrangement joins TRBV19 to TRBJ2-1; TRBD2 matches 12 bases. Per the germline V gene, CDR1 is LNHDA and CDR2 is SQIVND (reference sequence). The CDR3 extends over 16 amino acids. Trimming cost V 3 bases and J 1 base; bases outside gene matches: 1. The DNA for the CDR3 is TGTGCCAGTAGTATGACTAGCGGGAGATCCTACAATGAGCAGTTCTTC. Encoded protein: CASSMTSGRSYNEQFF. Combining the CDR3 with reference TRBV19 and TRBJ2-1 gives the whole variable domain DGGITQSPKYLFRKEGQNVTLSCEQNLNHDAMYWYRQDPGQGLRLIYYSQIVNDFQKGDIAEGYSVSREKKESFPLTVTSAQKNPTAFYLCASSMTSGRSYNEQFFGPGTRLTVL.

The chain has TRBV28 and TRBJ1-5; D is unclear. From germline, CDR1 is MDHEN and CDR2 SYDVKM. V shed 4 bases and J shed 4 bases, with 5 bases lying between them. The CDR3 totals 12 residues. DNA for the CDR3: TGTGCCAGCAGTTACGGGAATCAGCCCCAGCATTTT. This translates into CASSYGNQPQHF.

This chain links TRBV27 with TRBJ2-5; no firm D call. V was trimmed by 2 bases and J by 2 bases, leaving 6 bases between them. The CDR3 covers 13 residues. The germline V gene has CDR1 MNHEY and CDR2 SMNVEV (reference sequence). The CDR3 loop reads CASSLSAQETQYF. The CDR3 region has the DNA TGTGCCAGCAGTTTAAGCGCTCAAGAGACCCAGTACTTC.

DNA for the CDR3: TGTGCCAGCAGCACTGGACTAGCGGGAGGGGATACGCAGTATTTT. Its protein product is CASSTGLAGGDTQYF. This sequence joins TRBV11-2 and TRBJ2-3; 15 bases match TRBD2. Germline assignment: CDR1 SGHAT and CDR2 FQNNGV. The V segment lost 5 bases and the J segment 6 bases; nucleotides outside the gene matches: 3. This CDR3 comprises 15 residues.

This sequence joins TRBV5-4 and TRBJ2-7, with D possibly matching TRBD2 (6 bases). The CDR3 runs 13 residues. Trimming took off 0 bases at V and 9 bases at J, with 13 bases between the two ends. CDR1 is SGHNT and CDR2 is YYREEE in the germline V gene (reference sequence). The CDR3 is CASSLDLAGGQYF. For the CDR3, the DNA is TGTGCCAGCAGCTTGGATTTGGCCGGGGGGCAGTACTTC.

The chain links TRBV29-1 to TRBJ1-5; 9 bases align to TRBD1. The CDR3 contains 14 residues. J lost 4 bases, V lost 5 bases, and 6 bases had no gene match. The germline V gene has CDR1 SQVTM and CDR2 ANQGSEA. DNA of the CDR3: TGCAGCGTTTCTGCGGGACAGGGTAATCAGCCCCAGCATTTT. Its protein is CSVSAGQGNQPQHF.

The genes are TRBV6-1 and TRBJ1-3, with D perhaps matching TRBD1 (5 bases). The CDR3 runs to 14 residues. The germline V and J ends were trimmed by 7 bases and 0 bases, with 10 bases remaining between them. Germline assignment: CDR1 MNHNS and CDR2 SASEGT. The CDR3 spells CASIRGNSGNTIYF. CDR3 nucleotides: TGTGCCAGCATACGGGGGAACTCTGGAAACACCATATATTTT.

This clone came up once. The chain employs TRBV18 and TRBJ1-5; TRBD1 aligns across 7 bases. Trimming took 1 base from V and 6 from J; bases not matched to a gene: 6. Germline V gene lookup returns CDR1 KGHSH and CDR2 LQKENI. The CDR3 contains 15 residues. CDR3 sequence reads: CASSPQGASAQPQHF. As DNA, the CDR3 is TGTGCCAGCTCACCACAGGGGGCGAGCGCTCAGCCCCAGCATTTT.

V is TRBV7-9 and J is TRBJ2-5; no reliable D call. Germline values: CDR1 SEHNR, CDR2 FQNEAQ (reference sequence). The V end was cut by 5 bases, the J end by 6 bases, with 16 bases between. CDR3 length: 14 amino acids. The CDR3 loop reads CASSLRIAWQTQYF. DNA for the CDR3: TGTGCCAGCAGCCTAAGGATAGCCTGGCAGACCCAGTACTTC.

This clone was seen a single time. The chain uses TRBV13 and TRBJ2-3; 8 nucleotides align to TRBD2. The trim removed 0 bases at V and 1 base at J, leaving 15 bases unmatched. This CDR3 spans 20 amino acids. CDR1 and CDR2 from the germline V gene are PRHDT and FYEKMQ (reference sequence). CDR3 region: CASSLGHRRGARQGTDTQYF. In nucleotides, the CDR3 is TGTGCCAGCAGCTTAGGCCATAGGCGGGGGGCCCGGCAGGGCACAGATACGCAGTATTTT.

The rearrangement uses TRBV15 and TRBJ2-7, with D perhaps matching TRBD1 (6 bases). Germline V gene data show CDR1 as LNHNV and CDR2 as YYDKDF (reference sequence). This CDR3 has 16 residues. The V gene lost 3 bases and the J gene lost 2 bases, with 17 bases spanning the gap. The chain's CDR3 is CATSSPEGQIPYEQYF. The CDR3 DNA is TGTGCCACCAGCAGCCCAGAAGGACAGATTCCCTACGAGCAGTACTTC.

The chain links TRBV9 to TRBJ2-5; D is perhaps TRBD1 (6 bases). This CDR3 has 16 residues. The V end was cut by 3 bases, the J end by 5 bases, with 20 bases between. Per germline, CDR1 SGDLS and CDR2 YYNGEE. In DNA form, the CDR3 reads TGTGCCAGCAGCGCTGAAAGTCAGGGGCACGGGGAGACCCAGTACTTC. It codes for CASSAESQGHGETQYF.

The chain couples TRBV28 to TRBJ2-7, with D perhaps matching TRBD2 (6 bases). The CDR3 has 14 amino acids. The germline CDR1 and CDR2 sequences are MDHEN and SYDVKM. With 7 bases removed from V and 3 bases from J, the gap between germline ends came to 16 bases. CDR3 region: CASNVAEGIYEQYF. CDR3 coding DNA: TGTGCCAGCAACGTTGCGGAGGGAATCTACGAGCAGTACTTC. Variable domain in full (rest from reference TRBV28 and TRBJ2-7): DVKVTQSSRYLVKRTGEKVFLECVQDMDHENMFWYRQDPGLGLRLIYFSYDVKMKEKGDIPEGYSVSREKKERFSLILESASTNQTSMYLCASNVAEGIYEQYFGPGTRLTVT.

The chain employs TRBV6-4 and TRBJ2-1; TRBD1 agrees at 7 bases. The V gene's germline CDR1 is MRHNA and CDR2 SNTAGT. J lost 7 bases, V lost 2 bases, and 2 bases had no gene match. The CDR3 consists of 13 residues. In DNA form, the CDR3 reads TGTGCCAGCAGTGACGGGACAGTTAATGAGCAGTTCTTC. Its translation is CASSDGTVNEQFF.

This chain connects TRBV4-1 to TRBJ2-2, with 9 bases lining up with TRBD2. V was clipped by 5 bases and J by 0 bases; unmatched bases: 7. Germline CDR1 MGHRA, CDR2 YSYEKL. This CDR3 region has 17 residues. CDR3 in amino acids: CASSFRLAGANTGELFF. In nucleotides, the CDR3 is TGCGCCAGCAGCTTTCGGTTAGCGGGAGCGAACACCGGGGAGCTGTTTTTT.

The gene calls are TRBV9 and TRBJ2-3; possible D gene TRBD1, 6 bases. This CDR3 is built from 15 residues. The V and J ends lost 0 bases and 7 bases respectively, with 15 bases between them. Germline lookup yields CDR1 SGDLS and CDR2 YYNGEE. CDR3 protein: CASSVEQGEMNTQYF. CDR3 sequence (DNA): TGTGCCAGCAGCGTAGAACAGGGCGAGATGAATACGCAGTATTTT.

This chain links TRBV19 with TRBJ1-1; D is perhaps TRBD1 (5 bases). V was cut by 2 bases and J by 1 base, with 20 bases left in between. This CDR3 is built from 18 residues. CDR1 and CDR2 from the germline V gene are LNHDA and SQIVND (reference sequence). CDR3 coding DNA: TGTGCCAGTAGTATACTGGGAGGGCTGACCAGGGAGAACACTGAAGCTTTCTTT. Protein product: CASSILGGLTRENTEAFF.

The rearrangement uses TRBV7-9 and TRBJ2-1; maybe TRBD2 (5 bases). The CDR3 consists of 14 residues. Trimming left V 2 bases short and J 7 bases short, with 12 bases between. Germline V lookup: CDR1 SEHNR, CDR2 FQNEAQ (reference sequence). This CDR3 reads CASSLSGSINEQFF. In nucleotides, the CDR3 is TGTGCCAGCAGCTTAAGTGGGAGTATAAATGAGCAGTTCTTC.

The CDR3 DNA reads as TGTGCCAGCAGCGAACGTAAGAGTAATGAAAAACTGTTTTTT. It yields the protein CASSERKSNEKLFF. V usage is TRBV7-9 and J usage is TRBJ1-4; D ambiguous. Germline CDR1 is SEHNR and CDR2 is FQNEAQ (reference sequence). This CDR3 comprises 14 residues. Trimming shortened V by 5 bases and J by 4 bases, and 11 bases separated the two germline ends.

This clone was counted only a few times. This rearrangement joins TRBV9 to TRBJ1-1; D is unclear. There are 11 residues in the CDR3. The germline V gene encodes CDR1 SGDLS and CDR2 YYNGEE. Between the trimmed V and J ends, which lost 4 bases and 8 bases, there was a span of 9 bases. CDR3 protein: CASSPPTEAFF. As DNA, the CDR3 is TGTGCCAGCAGCCCCCCGACAGAAGCTTTCTTT.

This clone appeared a few times. This chain links TRBV6-1 with TRBJ1-6, with 7 nucleotides matching TRBD1. Germline values: CDR1 MNHNS, CDR2 SASEGT. Germline trimming cut 8 bases from V and 5 bases from J; bases unmatched to any gene: 9. The CDR3 sequence is 15 residues long. CDR3 residues: CASDTTGSDNSPLHF. In DNA, the CDR3 is TGTGCCAGCGACACGACAGGGTCTGATAATTCACCCCTCCACTTT.

The chain has TRBV5-1 and TRBJ2-2; no reliable D call. The CDR3 extends over 18 amino acids. CDR1 is SGHRS and CDR2 is YFSETQ in the germline V gene. Trimming cost V 6 bases and J 4 bases, with 25 bases left between them. CDR3 DNA: TGCGCCAGCAAACCTCCTCATTTTAGTTTGCCCGGCACCGGGGAGCTGTTTTTT. Encoded protein: CASKPPHFSLPGTGELFF.

The chain employs TRBV28 and TRBJ2-1; no clear D. This CDR3 region has 13 residues. The germline V gene encodes CDR1 MDHEN and CDR2 SYDVKM. V lost 2 bases and J 7 bases, leaving 9 bases between the germline ends. The CDR3 DNA is TGTGCCAGCAGTTTACGGGTAGTGAATGAGCAGTTCTTC. This gives the protein CASSLRVVNEQFF.

This chain links TRBV6-4 with TRBJ2-3, with TRBD2 as a possible D gene (7 bases). V was cut by 3 bases and J by 1 base, with 14 bases left in between. Germline V gene data show CDR1 as MRHNA and CDR2 as SNTAGT. The CDR3 has 16 residues. CDR3 nucleotides: TGTGCCAGCAGTGAGGAATTAGGGGGGGGCACAGATACGCAGTATTTT. As protein: CASSEELGGGTDTQYF.